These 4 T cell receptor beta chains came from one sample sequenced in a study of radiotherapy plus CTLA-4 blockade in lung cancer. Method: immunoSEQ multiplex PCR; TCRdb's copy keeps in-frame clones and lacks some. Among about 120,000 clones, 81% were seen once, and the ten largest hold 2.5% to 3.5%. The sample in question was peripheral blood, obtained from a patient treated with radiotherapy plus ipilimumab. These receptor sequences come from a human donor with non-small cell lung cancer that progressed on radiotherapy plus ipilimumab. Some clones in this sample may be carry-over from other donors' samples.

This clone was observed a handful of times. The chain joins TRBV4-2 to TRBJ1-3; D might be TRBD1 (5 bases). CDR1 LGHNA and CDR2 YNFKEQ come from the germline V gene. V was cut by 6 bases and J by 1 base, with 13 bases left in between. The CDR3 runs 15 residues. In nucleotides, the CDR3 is TGTGCCAGCAGGTTACAGGATCCTTCTGGAAACACCATATATTTT. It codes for CASRLQDPSGNTIYF.

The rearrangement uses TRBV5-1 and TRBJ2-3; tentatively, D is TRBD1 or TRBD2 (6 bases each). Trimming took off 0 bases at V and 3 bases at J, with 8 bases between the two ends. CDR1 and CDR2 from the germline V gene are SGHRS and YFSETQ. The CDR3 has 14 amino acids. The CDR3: CASSLEGGTDTQYF. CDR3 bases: TGCGCCAGCAGCTTGGAAGGGGGGACAGATACGCAGTATTTT.

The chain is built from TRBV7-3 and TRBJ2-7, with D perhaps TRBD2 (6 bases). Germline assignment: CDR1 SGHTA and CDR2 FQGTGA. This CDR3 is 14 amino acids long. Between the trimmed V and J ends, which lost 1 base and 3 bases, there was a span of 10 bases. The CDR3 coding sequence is TGTGCCAGCAGCTTAAAGGGCGGGAACTACGAGCAGTACTTC. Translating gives CASSLKGGNYEQYF.

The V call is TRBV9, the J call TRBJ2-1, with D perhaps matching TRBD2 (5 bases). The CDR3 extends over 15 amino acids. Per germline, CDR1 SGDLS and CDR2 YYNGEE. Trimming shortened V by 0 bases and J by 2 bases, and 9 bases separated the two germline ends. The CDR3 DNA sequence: TGTGCCAGCAGCGTAGACCCGGGGACCTACAATGAGCAGTTCTTC. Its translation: CASSVDPGTYNEQFF.